The entry below describes one T cell receptor beta chain. This sample was included in a study of blood T cell repertoires in COVID-19. Study as a whole: The United States, Italy and Spain supplied acute and convalescent COVID-19 samples.

Generated by immunoSEQ multiplex PCR, the TCRdb table keeps only in-frame clones and is missing some. The data show tens of thousands of clones, 88% seen once. What was sequenced was peripheral blood. This TCR was recovered from a human donor in a cohort sampled during active COVID-19.

The CDR3 here is CASSLSPSQGSYEQYF. DNA of the CDR3: TGTGCCAGCAGCTTATCCCCGTCCCAGGGATCCTACGAGCAGTACTTC. The genes are TRBV7-9 and TRBJ2-7, with D possibly TRBD1 on 5 matching bases. The germline V gene has CDR1 SEHNR and CDR2 FQNEAQ (reference sequence). The CDR3 contains 16 residues. The germline V and J ends were trimmed by 2 bases and 1 base, with 15 bases remaining between them.